The sequence of this T cell receptor (beta chain) was determined in a study of cytomegalovirus exposure and HLA in healthy donors. Germline CDR1 is SGHRS and CDR2 is YFSETQ. This CDR3 comprises 16 residues. V lost 4 bases and J lost 0, with 15 bases in between. This PCR relied on a set of 60 Vbeta primers and 13 Jbeta primers. Here immunoSEQ multiplex PCR was the method, and the copy in TCRdb shows in-frame clones only, minus some. The sample lists 120,000 or so clones, around 82% occurring once. The receptor comes from a male donor in good health and CMV-seropositive. Source material: PBMCs. This chain links TRBV5-1 with TRBJ2-3; a possible D gene is TRBD2 (5 bases). CDR3 protein: CASSPIARPSTDTQYF. CDR3 nucleotides: TGCGCCAGCAGCCCAATAGCGCGCCCGAGCACAGATACGCAGTATTTT.